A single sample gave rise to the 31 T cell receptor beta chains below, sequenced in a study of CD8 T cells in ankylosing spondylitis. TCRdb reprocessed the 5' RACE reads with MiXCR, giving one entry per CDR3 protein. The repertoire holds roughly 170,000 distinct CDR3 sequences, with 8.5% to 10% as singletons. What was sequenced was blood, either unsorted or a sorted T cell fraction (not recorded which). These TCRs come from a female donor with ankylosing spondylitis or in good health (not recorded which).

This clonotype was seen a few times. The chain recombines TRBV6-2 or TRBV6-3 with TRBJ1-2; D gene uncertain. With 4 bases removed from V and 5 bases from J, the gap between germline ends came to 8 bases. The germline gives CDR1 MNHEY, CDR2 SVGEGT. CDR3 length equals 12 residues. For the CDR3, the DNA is TGTGCCAGCAGTTGGGGTCTTTATGGCTACACCTTC. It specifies CASSWGLYGYTF.

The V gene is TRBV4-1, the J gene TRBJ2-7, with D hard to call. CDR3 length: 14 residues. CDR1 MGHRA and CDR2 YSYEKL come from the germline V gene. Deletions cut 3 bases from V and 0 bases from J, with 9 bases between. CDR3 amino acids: CASSHQASSYEQYF. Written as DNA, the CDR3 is TGCGCCAGCAGCCACCAGGCGTCCTCCTACGAGCAGTACTTC.

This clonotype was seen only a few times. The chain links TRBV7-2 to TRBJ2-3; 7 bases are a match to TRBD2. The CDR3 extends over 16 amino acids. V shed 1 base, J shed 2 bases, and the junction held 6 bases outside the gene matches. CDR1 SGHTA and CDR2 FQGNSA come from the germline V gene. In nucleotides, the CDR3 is TGTGCCAGCAGCTTAGTACCCAGCGGGGTCACAGATACGCAGTATTTT. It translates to CASSLVPSGVTDTQYF. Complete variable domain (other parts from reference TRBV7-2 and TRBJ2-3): GAGVSQSPSNKVTEKGKDVELRCDPISGHTALYWYRQSLGQGLEFLIYFQGNSAPDKSGLPSDRFSAERTGGSVSTLTIQRTQQEDSAVYLCASSLVPSGVTDTQYFGPGTRLTVL.

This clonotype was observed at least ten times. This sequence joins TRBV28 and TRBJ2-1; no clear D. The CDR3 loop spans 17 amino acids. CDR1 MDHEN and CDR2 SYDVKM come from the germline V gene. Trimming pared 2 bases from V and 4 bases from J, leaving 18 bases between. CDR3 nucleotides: TGTGCCAGCAGTTTAGGCATCACGGCGTCTTGGTACAATGAGCAGTTCTTC. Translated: CASSLGITASWYNEQFF.

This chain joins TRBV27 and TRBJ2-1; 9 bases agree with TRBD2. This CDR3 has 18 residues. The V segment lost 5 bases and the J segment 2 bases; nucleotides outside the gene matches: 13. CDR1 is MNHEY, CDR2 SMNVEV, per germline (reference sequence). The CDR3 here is CASSIQSVAGVTYNEQFF. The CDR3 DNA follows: TGTGCCAGCAGTATTCAGTCTGTAGCGGGAGTTACCTACAATGAGCAGTTCTTC.

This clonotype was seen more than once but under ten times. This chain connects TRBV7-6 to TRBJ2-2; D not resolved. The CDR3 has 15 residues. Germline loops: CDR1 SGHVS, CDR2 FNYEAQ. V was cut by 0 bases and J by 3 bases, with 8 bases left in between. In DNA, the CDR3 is TGTGCCAGCAGCTTAGCGCCGGCAGACACCGGGGAGCTGTTTTTT. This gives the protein CASSLAPADTGELFF.

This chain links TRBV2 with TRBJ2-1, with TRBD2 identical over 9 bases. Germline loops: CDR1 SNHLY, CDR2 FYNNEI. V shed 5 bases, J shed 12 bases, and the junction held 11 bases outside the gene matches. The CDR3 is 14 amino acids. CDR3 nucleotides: TGTGCCAGCAGTATCGAGACTAGCGGTCGCCGGCAGTTCTTC. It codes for CASSIETSGRRQFF.

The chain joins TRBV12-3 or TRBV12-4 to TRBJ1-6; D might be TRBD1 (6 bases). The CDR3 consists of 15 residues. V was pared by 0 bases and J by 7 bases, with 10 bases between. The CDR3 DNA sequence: TGTGCCAGCAGTTTAGCGTGGCAGGGGAATTCACCCCTCCACTTT. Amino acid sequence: CASSLAWQGNSPLHF.

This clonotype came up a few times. The DNA of the CDR3 is TGCGCCACTGGGATTAGGGGGCAAAGGAATCAGCCCCAGCATTTT. Its protein product is CATGIRGQRNQPQHF. The chain has TRBV23-1 and TRBJ1-5, with 7 bases that match TRBD1. TRBV23-1 is an ORF, and what it does is uncertain. The V and J ends lost 10 bases and 4 bases, in that order; junction bases with no gene match: 13. This CDR3 region has 15 residues.

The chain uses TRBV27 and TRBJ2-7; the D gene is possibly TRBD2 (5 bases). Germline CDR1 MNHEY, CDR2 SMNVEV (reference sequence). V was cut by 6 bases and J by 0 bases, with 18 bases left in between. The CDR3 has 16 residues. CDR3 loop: CASSTFMSGFSYEQYF. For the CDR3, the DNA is TGTGCCAGCAGCACCTTCATGTCGGGATTCTCCTACGAGCAGTACTTC.

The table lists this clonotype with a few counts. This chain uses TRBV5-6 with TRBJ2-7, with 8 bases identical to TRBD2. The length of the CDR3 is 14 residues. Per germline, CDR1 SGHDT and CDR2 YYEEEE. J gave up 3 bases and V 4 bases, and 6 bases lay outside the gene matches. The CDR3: CASSPSGSVYEQYF. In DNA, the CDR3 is TGTGCCAGCAGCCCCAGCGGGAGTGTCTACGAGCAGTACTTC.

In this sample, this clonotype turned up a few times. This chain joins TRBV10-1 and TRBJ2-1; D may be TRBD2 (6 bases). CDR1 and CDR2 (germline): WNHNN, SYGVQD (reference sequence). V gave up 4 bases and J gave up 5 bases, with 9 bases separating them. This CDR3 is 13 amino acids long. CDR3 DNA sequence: TGCGCCAGCAGTGCGGCGGGACACAATGAGCAGTTCTTC. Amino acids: CASSAAGHNEQFF.

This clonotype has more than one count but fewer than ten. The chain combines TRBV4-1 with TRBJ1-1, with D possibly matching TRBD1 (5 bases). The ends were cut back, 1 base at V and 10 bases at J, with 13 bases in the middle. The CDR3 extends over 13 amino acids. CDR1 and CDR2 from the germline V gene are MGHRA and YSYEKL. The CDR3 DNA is TGCGCCAGCAGCCAAGTCGGGGGGTGGGTAGCTTTCTTT. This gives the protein CASSQVGGWVAFF.

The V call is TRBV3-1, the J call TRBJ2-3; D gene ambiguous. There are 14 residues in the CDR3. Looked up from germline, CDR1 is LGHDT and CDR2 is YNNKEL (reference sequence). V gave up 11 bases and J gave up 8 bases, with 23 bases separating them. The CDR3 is CASEYSLAGSTQYF. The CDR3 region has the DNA TGTGCCTCCGAATACAGCCTTGCTGGAAGTACGCAGTATTTT.

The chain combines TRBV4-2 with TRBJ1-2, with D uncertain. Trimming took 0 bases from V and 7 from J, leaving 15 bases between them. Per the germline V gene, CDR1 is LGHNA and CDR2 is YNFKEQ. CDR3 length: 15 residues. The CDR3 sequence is CASSQDRNSLPGYTF. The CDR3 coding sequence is TGTGCCAGCAGCCAAGATCGAAACTCGCTCCCTGGCTACACCTTC.

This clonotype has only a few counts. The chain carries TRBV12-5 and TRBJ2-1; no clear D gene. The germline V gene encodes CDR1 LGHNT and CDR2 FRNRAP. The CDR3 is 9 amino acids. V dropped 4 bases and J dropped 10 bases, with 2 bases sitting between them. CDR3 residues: CASGWEQFF. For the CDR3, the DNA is TGTGCTAGTGGTTGGGAGCAGTTCTTC.

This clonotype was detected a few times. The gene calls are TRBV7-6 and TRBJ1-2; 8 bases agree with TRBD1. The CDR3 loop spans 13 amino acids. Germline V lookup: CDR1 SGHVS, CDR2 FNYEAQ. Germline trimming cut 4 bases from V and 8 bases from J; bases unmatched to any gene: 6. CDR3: CASSSTGGTGYTF. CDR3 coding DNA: TGTGCCAGCAGCTCCACAGGGGGTACGGGCTACACCTTC.

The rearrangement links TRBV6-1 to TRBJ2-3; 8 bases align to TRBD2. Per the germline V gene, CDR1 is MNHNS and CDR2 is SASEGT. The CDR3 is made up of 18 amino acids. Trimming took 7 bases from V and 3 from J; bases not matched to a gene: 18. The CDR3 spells CASTGGSRLAGGTDTQYF. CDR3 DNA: TGTGCCAGCACGGGGGGGTCCCGGCTAGCGGGTGGGACAGATACGCAGTATTTT.

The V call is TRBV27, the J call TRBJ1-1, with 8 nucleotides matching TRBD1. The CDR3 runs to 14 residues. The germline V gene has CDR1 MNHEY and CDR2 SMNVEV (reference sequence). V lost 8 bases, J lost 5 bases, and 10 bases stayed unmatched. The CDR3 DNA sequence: TGTGCCAGCGGCAAGACAGGGGCGACAACTGAAGCTTTCTTT. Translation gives CASGKTGATTEAFF.

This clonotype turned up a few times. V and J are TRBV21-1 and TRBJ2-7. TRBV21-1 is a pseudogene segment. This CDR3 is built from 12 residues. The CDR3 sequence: CARRWNTYEQYF. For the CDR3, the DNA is TGTGCCCGCAGGTGGAATACCTACGAGCAGTACTTC.

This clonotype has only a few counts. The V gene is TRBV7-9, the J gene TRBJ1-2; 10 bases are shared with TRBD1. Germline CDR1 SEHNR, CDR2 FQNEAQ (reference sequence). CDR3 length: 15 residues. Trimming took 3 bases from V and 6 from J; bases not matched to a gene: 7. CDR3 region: CASSFTGQGIDGYTF. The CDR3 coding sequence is TGTGCCAGCAGCTTCACGGGACAGGGGATTGATGGCTACACCTTC.

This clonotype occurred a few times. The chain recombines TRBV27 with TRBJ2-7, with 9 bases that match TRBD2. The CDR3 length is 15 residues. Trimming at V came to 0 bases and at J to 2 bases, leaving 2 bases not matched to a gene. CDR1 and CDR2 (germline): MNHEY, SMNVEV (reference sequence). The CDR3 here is CASSLSSGSTYEQYF. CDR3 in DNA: TGTGCCAGCAGTTTATCTAGCGGGAGTACCTACGAGCAGTACTTC.

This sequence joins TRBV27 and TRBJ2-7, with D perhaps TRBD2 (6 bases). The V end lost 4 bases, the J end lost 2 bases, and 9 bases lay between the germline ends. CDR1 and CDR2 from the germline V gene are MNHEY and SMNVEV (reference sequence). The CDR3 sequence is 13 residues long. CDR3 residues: CASSSRGPYEQYF. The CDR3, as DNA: TGTGCCAGCAGTTCGCGGGGTCCCTACGAGCAGTACTTC.

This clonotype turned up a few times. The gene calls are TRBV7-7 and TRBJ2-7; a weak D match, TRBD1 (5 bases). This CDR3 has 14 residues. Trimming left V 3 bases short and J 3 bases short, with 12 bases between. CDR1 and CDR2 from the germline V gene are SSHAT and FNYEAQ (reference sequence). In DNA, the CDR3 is TGTGCCAGCAGCTTTCAAACAGGAGACTACGAGCAGTACTTC. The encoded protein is CASSFQTGDYEQYF. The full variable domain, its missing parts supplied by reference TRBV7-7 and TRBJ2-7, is GAGVSQSPRYKVTKRGQDVTLRCDPISSHATLYWYQQALGQGPEFLTYFNYEAQPDKSGLPSDRFSAERPEGSISTLTIQRTEQRDSAMYRCASSFQTGDYEQYFGPGTRLTVT.

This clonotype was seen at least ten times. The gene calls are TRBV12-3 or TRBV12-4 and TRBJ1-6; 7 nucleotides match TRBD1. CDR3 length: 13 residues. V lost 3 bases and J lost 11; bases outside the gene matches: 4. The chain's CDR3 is CASSFRDRAPLHF. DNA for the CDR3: TGTGCCAGCAGTTTCCGCGACAGGGCACCCCTCCACTTT.

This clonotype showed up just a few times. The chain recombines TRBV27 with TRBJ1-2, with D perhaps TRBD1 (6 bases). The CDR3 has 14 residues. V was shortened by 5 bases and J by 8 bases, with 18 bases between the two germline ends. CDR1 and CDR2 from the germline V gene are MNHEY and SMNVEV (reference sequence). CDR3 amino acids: CASSRTTYDRGYTF. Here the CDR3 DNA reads TGTGCCAGCAGTAGAACCACTTACGACAGGGGCTACACCTTC.

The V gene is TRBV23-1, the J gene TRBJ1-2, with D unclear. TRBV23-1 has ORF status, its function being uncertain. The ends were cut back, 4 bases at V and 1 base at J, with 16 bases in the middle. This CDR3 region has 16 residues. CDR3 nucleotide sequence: TGCGCCAGCAGTCCCTGGACGGGCAGTAATAACTATGGCTACACCTTC. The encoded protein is CASSPWTGSNNYGYTF.

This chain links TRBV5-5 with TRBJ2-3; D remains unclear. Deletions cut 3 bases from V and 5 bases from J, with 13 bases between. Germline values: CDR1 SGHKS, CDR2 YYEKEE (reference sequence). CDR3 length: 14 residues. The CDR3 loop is CASSSRLLKDTQYF. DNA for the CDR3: TGTGCCAGCAGCTCCCGGCTACTCAAAGATACGCAGTATTTT. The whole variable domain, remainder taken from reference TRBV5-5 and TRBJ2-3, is DAGVTQSPTHLIKTRGQQVTLRCSPISGHKSVSWYQQVLGQGPQFIFQYYEKEERGRGNFPDRFSARQFPNYSSELNVNALLLGDSALYLCASSSRLLKDTQYFGPGTRLTVL.

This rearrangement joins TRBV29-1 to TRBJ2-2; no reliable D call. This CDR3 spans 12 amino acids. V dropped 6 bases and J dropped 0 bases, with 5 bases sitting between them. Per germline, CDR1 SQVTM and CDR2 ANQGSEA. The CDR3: CSVPSNTGELFF. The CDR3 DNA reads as TGCAGCGTCCCTTCGAACACCGGGGAGCTGTTTTTT.

CDR3 sequence reads: CASQRGTVGTEAFF. DNA for the CDR3: TGTGCCAGCCAGCGAGGGACGGTCGGCACTGAAGCTTTCTTT. V is TRBV19 and J is TRBJ1-1; D is possibly TRBD1 (5 bases). This CDR3 contains 14 residues. Deletions cut 9 bases from V and 4 bases from J, with 18 bases between. Germline V gene lookup returns CDR1 LNHDA and CDR2 SQIVND (reference sequence).

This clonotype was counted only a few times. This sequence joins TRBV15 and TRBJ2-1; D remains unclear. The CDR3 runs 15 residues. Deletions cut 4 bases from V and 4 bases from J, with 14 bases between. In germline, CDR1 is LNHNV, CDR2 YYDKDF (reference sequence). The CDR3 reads CATSIGLSSYNEQFF. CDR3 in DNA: TGTGCCACCAGCATCGGTCTCAGTTCATACAATGAGCAGTTCTTC.